This T cell receptor beta chain was found in a study of blood T cell repertoires in COVID-19. Original processing notes: The authors estimated nucleated cell counts from reference gene primer amplification. Assay used: immunoSEQ multiplex PCR; TCRdb lists only in-frame clones, some missing. V and J calls plus clone size are reproduced from that table; the DNA served to infer D and trimming. The sample yields just under 65,000 clones, about four fifths seen once. The V and J ends lost 3 bases and 9 bases, in that order; junction bases with no gene match: 6. The germline gives CDR1 SGHNT, CDR2 YYREEE (reference sequence). This CDR3 has 14 residues.

Material: peripheral blood. The TCR was taken from a human donor in a cohort sampled during active COVID-19. This chain joins TRBV5-4 and TRBJ1-6; 7 positions agree with TRBD1. The CDR3 DNA reads as TGTGCCAGCAGCTCGACAGGGAATGCTTCACCCCTCCACTTT. As protein: CASSSTGNASPLHF.